The present T cell receptor (beta chain) was sequenced within a study of vaccination effects on CD4 cells after COVID-19. Assay: immunoSEQ multiplex PCR; the TCRdb copy retains only in-frame clones and omits some. The sample lists roughly 41,000 clones; over 65% were seen once. Trimming pared 3 bases from V and 0 bases from J, leaving 8 bases between. The CDR3 length is 14 residues. Germline V gene lookup returns CDR1 KGHSH and CDR2 LQKENI. Details on this clone: What it binds is not known.

Sequencing followed a ViraFEST assay step that expanded antigen-specific CD4+ T cells with viral peptide pools. Cells that had been cultured for roughly ten days were the source of isolated CD4+ T cells. Each vaccine recipient was nucleocapsid antibody negative and had no prior SARS-CoV-2 infection. At days 3 and 7, half of the medium was exchanged for IL-2 medium. The sample here was CD4+ T cells from PBMCs cultured with HCoV-OC43 spike peptides, taken before COVID-19 vaccination. Subset: HCoV-OC43 spike overlapping peptide pool stimulation. This sequence originates from a human donor who received a COVID-19 vaccine. This chain joins TRBV18 and TRBJ1-1; no clear D. This chain's CDR3 is CASSPQELNTEAFF. CDR3 in DNA: TGTGCCAGCTCACCTCAGGAATTGAACACTGAAGCTTTCTTT.